The present T cell receptor (beta chain) was sequenced within a study of early T cells in non-severe SARS-CoV-2 infection. About the study: Unpaired chains resulted from sequencing bulk RNA of unsorted whole blood.

Germline V CDR1 and CDR2: SQVTM, ANQGSEA. The CDR3 has 15 amino acids. V was trimmed by 0 bases and J by 8 bases, leaving 19 bases between them. One entry per CDR3 protein, called by TCRdb with MiXCR from the 5' RACE reads. In the table there are approximately 76,000 distinct CDR3 sequences, around 10% of which are singletons. Notes on the study in general: In VDJdb matching, anti-spike CD8 responses were favored while private and CD4 specificities went missing.

Concerning this clonotype itself: Its antigen is unknown.

This TCR was sampled from an adult who was a healthcare worker with PCR-confirmed SARS-CoV-2 infection or an uninfected control (not recorded which). Sequenced input: whole blood. The genes are TRBV29-1 and TRBJ1-2; the D is unclear. CDR3 region: CSVEDQDRYLIGYTF. The DNA of the CDR3 is TGCAGCGTTGAAGATCAGGACCGCTACCTTATCGGCTACACCTTC.